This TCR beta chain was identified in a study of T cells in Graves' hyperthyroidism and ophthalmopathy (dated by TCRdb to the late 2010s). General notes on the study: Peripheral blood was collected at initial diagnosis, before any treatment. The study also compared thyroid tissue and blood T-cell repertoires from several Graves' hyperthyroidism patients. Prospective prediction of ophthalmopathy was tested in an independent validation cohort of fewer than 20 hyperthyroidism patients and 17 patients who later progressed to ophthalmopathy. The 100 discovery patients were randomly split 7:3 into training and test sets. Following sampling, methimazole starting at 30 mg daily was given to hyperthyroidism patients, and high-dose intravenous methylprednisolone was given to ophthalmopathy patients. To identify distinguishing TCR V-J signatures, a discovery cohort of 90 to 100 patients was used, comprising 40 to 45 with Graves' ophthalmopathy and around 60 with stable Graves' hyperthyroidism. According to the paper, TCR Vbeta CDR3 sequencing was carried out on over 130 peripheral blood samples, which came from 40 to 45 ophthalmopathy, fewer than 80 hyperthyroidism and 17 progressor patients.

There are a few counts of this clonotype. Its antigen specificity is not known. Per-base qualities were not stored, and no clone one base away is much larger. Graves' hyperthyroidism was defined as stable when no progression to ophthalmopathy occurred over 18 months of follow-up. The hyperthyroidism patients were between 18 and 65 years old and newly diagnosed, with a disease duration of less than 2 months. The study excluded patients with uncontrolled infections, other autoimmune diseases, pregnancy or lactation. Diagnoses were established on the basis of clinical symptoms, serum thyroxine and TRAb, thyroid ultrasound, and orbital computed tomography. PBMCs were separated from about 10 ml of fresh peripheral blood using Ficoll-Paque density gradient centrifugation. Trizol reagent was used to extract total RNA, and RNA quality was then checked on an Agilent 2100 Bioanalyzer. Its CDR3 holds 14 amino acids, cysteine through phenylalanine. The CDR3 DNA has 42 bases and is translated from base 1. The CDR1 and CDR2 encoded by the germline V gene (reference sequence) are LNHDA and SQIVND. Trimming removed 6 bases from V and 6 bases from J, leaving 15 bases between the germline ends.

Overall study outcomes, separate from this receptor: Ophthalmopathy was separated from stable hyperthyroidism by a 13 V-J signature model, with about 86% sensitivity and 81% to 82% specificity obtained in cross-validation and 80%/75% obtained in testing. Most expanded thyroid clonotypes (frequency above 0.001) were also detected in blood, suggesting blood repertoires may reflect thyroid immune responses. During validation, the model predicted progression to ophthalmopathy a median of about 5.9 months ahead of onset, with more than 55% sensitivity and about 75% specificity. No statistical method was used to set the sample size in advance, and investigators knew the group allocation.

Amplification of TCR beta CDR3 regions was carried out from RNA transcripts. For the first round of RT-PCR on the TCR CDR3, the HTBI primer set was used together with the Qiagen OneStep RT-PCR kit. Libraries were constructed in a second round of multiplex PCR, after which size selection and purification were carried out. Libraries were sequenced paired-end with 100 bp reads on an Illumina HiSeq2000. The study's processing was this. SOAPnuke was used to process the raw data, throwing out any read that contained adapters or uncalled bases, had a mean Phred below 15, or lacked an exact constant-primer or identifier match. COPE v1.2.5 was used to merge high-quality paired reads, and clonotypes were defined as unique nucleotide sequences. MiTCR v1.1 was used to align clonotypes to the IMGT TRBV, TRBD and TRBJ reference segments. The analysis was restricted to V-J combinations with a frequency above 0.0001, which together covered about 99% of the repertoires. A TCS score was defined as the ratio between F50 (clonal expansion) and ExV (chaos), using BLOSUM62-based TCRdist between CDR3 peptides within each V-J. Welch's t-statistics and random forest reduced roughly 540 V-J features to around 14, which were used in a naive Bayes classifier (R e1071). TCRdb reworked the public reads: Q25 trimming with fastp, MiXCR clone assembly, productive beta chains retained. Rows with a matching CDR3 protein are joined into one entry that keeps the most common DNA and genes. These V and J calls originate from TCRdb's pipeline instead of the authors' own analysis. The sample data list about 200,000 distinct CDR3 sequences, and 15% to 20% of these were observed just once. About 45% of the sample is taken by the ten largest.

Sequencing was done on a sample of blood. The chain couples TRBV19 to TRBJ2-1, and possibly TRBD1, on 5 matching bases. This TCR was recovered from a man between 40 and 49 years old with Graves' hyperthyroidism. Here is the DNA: TGTGCCAGTAGGGCAGGGTTTTTCTCCAATGAGCAGTTCTTC. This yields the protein CASRAGFFSNEQFF.